This T cell receptor (delta chain) was observed in a study of gamma-delta T cells after stem cell transplantation. This clone has only a few counts. V gave up 0 bases and J gave up 0 bases; unmatched junction bases: 6. The CDR3 extends over 17 amino acids. Germline CDR1 and CDR2: GEAIGNYY and EKD. TCRdb reanalyzed the RT-PCR reads using CATT. The sample consists of roughly 1,500 delta-chain clones, 2.7% of them appearing once. This chain uses TRDV2 with TRDJ1, with TRDD3 matching over 10 bases. The sequence came from a human donor. It is not recorded whose cells these are; they may come from a transplant donor. Sequencing was performed on gamma-delta T cells. The CDR3 nucleotides read TGTGCCTGTGACACCGTGGGGGATACAAGGGACACCGATAAACTCATCTTT. Amino acid sequence: CACDTVGDTRDTDKLIF.